The 25 T cell receptor beta chains below all came from one sample that was sequenced in a study of T cells in Graves' hyperthyroidism and ophthalmopathy. Authors of the study amplified TCR beta CDR3 regions from RNA transcripts. In the first-round RT-PCR of the TCR CDR3, the HTBI primer set was used. MiXCR, applied by TCRdb to the multiplex PCR reads, yields one record per CDR3 protein. The sample has over 650,000 distinct CDR3 sequences; 45% are singletons. The sequencing sample was made of peripheral blood or thyroid tissue (not recorded which). The receptors shown here come from an adult man with Graves' disease, either hyperthyroidism or ophthalmopathy (not recorded which).

V is TRBV29-1 and J is TRBJ2-7; 7 bases agree with TRBD1. This CDR3 contains 14 residues. The trim removed 4 bases at V and 2 bases at J, leaving 8 bases unmatched. CDR1 is SQVTM and CDR2 is ANQGSEA in the germline V gene. In DNA, the CDR3 is TGCAGCGTTGCCCTCGACAGGGTAGCCTACGAGCAGTACTTC. This encodes CSVALDRVAYEQYF.

CDR3 protein: CASRATGGIAYEQYF. CDR3 DNA sequence: TGCGCCAGCAGAGCGACAGGGGGCATTGCCTACGAGCAGTACTTC. The chain recombines TRBV10-2 with TRBJ2-7; 10 bases match TRBD1. The CDR3 has 15 residues. Germline assignment: CDR1 WSHSY and CDR2 SAAADI. Trimming removed 6 bases from V and 2 bases from J; junction bases left unmatched: 7.

This clonotype was seen a single time. Since a much larger clone is just one base distant, this may be a read error. The chain combines TRBV29-1 with TRBJ2-7; D is uncertain. The CDR3 has 12 residues. Germline assignment: CDR1 SQVTM and CDR2 ANQGSEA. V gave up 4 bases and J gave up 0 bases, with 7 bases separating them. CDR3: CSVAYNSYEQYF. In nucleotides, the CDR3 is TGCAGCGTTGCCTACAACTCCTACGAGCAGTACTTC.

This clonotype was observed many times. The genes are TRBV24-1 and TRBJ1-3; D call uncertain. Germline CDR1 reads KGHDR; CDR2 reads SFDVKD. V was pared by 6 bases and J by 0 bases, with 5 bases between. The CDR3 loop spans 13 amino acids. The CDR3 DNA sequence: TGTGCCACCAGTAGTTCCTCTGGAAACACCATATATTTT. This translates into CATSSSSGNTIYF.

This sequence joins TRBV29-1 and TRBJ1-4; the D gene is possibly TRBD1 (5 bases). Trimming shortened V by 5 bases and J by 5 bases, and 12 bases separated the two germline ends. The CDR3 totals 13 residues. Looked up from germline, CDR1 is SQVTM and CDR2 is ANQGSEA. CDR3 region: CSVRTGVNEKLFF. CDR3 nucleotide sequence: TGCAGCGTTAGGACGGGGGTAAATGAAAAACTGTTTTTT.

This clonotype was recorded a few times. This rearrangement joins TRBV29-1 to TRBJ2-7, with 16 bases aligning to TRBD2. Looked up from germline, CDR1 is SQVTM and CDR2 is ANQGSEA. Trimming took 3 bases from V and 1 from J; bases not matched to a gene: 0. This CDR3 contains 15 residues. Written as DNA, the CDR3 is TGCAGCGTTGAGGGACTAGCGGGGGGGTCCTACGAGCAGTACTTC. This translates into CSVEGLAGGSYEQYF.

The chain uses TRBV20-1 and TRBJ1-3; D possibly corresponds to TRBD1 (6 bases). V lost 0 bases and J 4 bases, leaving 10 bases between the germline ends. CDR1 DFQATT and CDR2 SNEGSKA come from the germline V gene (reference sequence). There are 14 residues in the CDR3. This chain's CDR3 is CSARDEGEGNTIYF. CDR3 in DNA: TGCAGTGCTAGAGATGAGGGGGAGGGAAACACCATATATTTT.

This chain joins TRBV20-1 and TRBJ2-7, with D possibly TRBD2 on 7 matching bases. The CDR3 spans 16 residues. V was trimmed by 3 bases and J by 4 bases, leaving 22 bases between them. Germline V gene data show CDR1 as DFQATT and CDR2 as SNEGSKA (reference sequence). The CDR3 spells CSARGAGGRGNYEQYF. The CDR3 region has the DNA TGCAGTGCTAGGGGGGCCGGGGGGAGAGGGAATTACGAGCAGTACTTC.

The V and J genes are TRBV12-3 or TRBV12-4 and TRBJ1-1; D is perhaps TRBD1 (5 bases). The CDR3 runs 13 residues. V was trimmed by 10 bases and J by 7 bases, leaving 19 bases between them. The CDR3 reads CATGMIGGLEAFF. Written as DNA, the CDR3 is TGTGCCACGGGGATGATTGGGGGACTTGAAGCTTTCTTT.

V usage is TRBV7-6 and J usage is TRBJ1-1; D gene uncertain. The CDR3 length is 16 residues. Trimming shortened V by 3 bases and J by 3 bases, and 17 bases separated the two germline ends. Germline-derived CDR1 and CDR2 are SGHVS and FNYEAQ. The CDR3 DNA sequence: TGTGCCAGCAGCTTGGAGGAGCTCCTTCACTACACTGAAGCTTTCTTT. Its protein is CASSLEELLHYTEAFF.

This clonotype was observed at least ten times. V gene TRBV19 combines with J gene TRBJ1-5, with D unclear. Germline V gene lookup returns CDR1 LNHDA and CDR2 SQIVND (reference sequence). The CDR3 is made up of 8 amino acids. Trimming removed 9 bases at V and 10 bases at J, with 4 bases between. CDR3 residues: CASSPQHF. Here the CDR3 DNA reads TGTGCCAGCAGTCCCCAGCATTTT.

The chain links TRBV19 to TRBJ1-6, with D possibly being TRBD1 (6 bases). The CDR3 loop spans 15 amino acids. Trimming left V 2 bases short and J 6 bases short, with 11 bases between. Germline-derived CDR1 and CDR2 are LNHDA and SQIVND (reference sequence). The CDR3 region has the DNA TGTGCCAGTAGTATAAGCGGGGACACTAATTCACCCCTCCACTTT. Translated: CASSISGDTNSPLHF.

J is TRBJ1-6 and V is TRBV10-3; no reliable D call. Germline-derived CDR1 and CDR2 are ENHRY and SYGVKD. Deletions cut 3 bases from V and 7 bases from J, with 13 bases between. The CDR3 spans 15 residues. In DNA form, the CDR3 reads TGTGCCATCAGTGATTTAGGGCTGGCCAATTCACCCCTCCACTTT. This translates into CAISDLGLANSPLHF.

The CDR3 region is CASSGPQGARNTEAFF. The CDR3 coding sequence is TGCGCCAGCAGCGGGCCGCAGGGGGCGCGGAACACTGAAGCTTTCTTT. J is TRBJ1-1 and V is TRBV5-1, with TRBD1 identical over 8 bases. The CDR3 covers 16 residues. The junction had 9 bases not matched to a gene; V was cut back by 4 bases and J by 1 base. CDR1 is SGHRS, CDR2 YFSETQ, per germline.

This clonotype was counted many times. J is TRBJ2-7 and V is TRBV20-1; D might be TRBD1 (6 bases). Germline-derived CDR1 and CDR2 are DFQATT and SNEGSKA (reference sequence). This CDR3 has 12 amino acids. V gave up 6 bases and J gave up 1 base, with 10 bases separating them. This chain's CDR3 is CSAKDRSYEQYF. Written as DNA, the CDR3 is TGCAGTGCCAAGGACAGATCCTACGAGCAGTACTTC.

The gene calls are TRBV19 and TRBJ1-1; D gene ambiguous. The V and J ends lost 11 bases and 5 bases respectively, with 18 bases between them. This CDR3 is 13 amino acids long. Germline CDR1 reads LNHDA; CDR2 reads SQIVND (reference sequence). The DNA of the CDR3 is TGTGCCTGGAGTGTAACACGGTGGACTGAAGCTTTCTTT. This sequence encodes CAWSVTRWTEAFF.

This clonotype appeared once. One end of the junction does not line up with germline, which may come from a read error. The J gene is TRBJ1-5, the V gene TRBV2; maybe TRBD1 (5 bases). CDR1 is SNHLY, CDR2 FYNNEI, per germline. The CDR3 extends over 13 amino acids. DNA for the CDR3: TGTGCCAGCAGCGAAGGGGAAAAACAGCCCCAGCATTTT. Residues: CASSEGEKQPQHF. Combining the CDR3 with reference TRBV2 and TRBJ1-5 gives the whole variable domain EPEVTQTPSHQVTQMGQEVILRCVPISNHLYFYWYRQILGQKVEFLVSFYNNEISEKSEIFDDQFSVERPDGSNFTLKIRSTKLEDSAMYFCASSEGEKQPQHFGDGTRLSIL.

As regards this clonotype: A read error may be the cause here, since a much bigger clone is one base away. The chain is built from TRBV12-3 or TRBV12-4 and TRBJ1-2; TRBD1 might be the D (5 bases). CDR3 length equals 13 residues. The CDR3 loop is CASSVGQSYGYAF. In DNA form, the CDR3 reads TGTGCCAGCAGCGTAGGACAAAGCTATGGCTACGCCTTC.

This clonotype showed up just a few times. The gene calls are TRBV19 and TRBJ1-2; TRBD1 matches 8 bases. This CDR3 spans 14 amino acids. Germline CDR1 is LNHDA and CDR2 is SQIVND (reference sequence). With V trimmed by 8 bases and J by 5 bases, 10 bases remained unmatched. In DNA, the CDR3 is TGTGCCAGTGATGACAGGGGCCCTGGTTATGGCTACACCTTC. Protein: CASDDRGPGYGYTF.

This chain links TRBV10-3 with TRBJ2-7; weak D call: TRBD2 (6 bases). Germline CDR1 reads ENHRY; CDR2 reads SYGVKD. Deletions cut 7 bases from V and 5 bases from J, with 18 bases between. CDR3 length: 14 amino acids. CDR3: CAITSGGALDEQYF. CDR3 sequence (DNA): TGTGCCATCACAAGCGGAGGGGCGTTGGACGAGCAGTACTTC.

V usage is TRBV19 and J usage is TRBJ1-6; D is ambiguous. The CDR3 sequence is 16 residues long. V was shortened by 7 bases and J by 6 bases, with 19 bases between the two germline ends. Germline V gene lookup returns CDR1 LNHDA and CDR2 SQIVND (reference sequence). DNA of the CDR3: TGTGCCAGTACGACTCGGACGCCGGGAGGTAATTCACCCCTCCACTTT. It is translated as CASTTRTPGGNSPLHF.

The chain employs TRBV7-9 and TRBJ2-5; 13 nucleotides agree with TRBD2. Germline V gene lookup returns CDR1 SEHNR and CDR2 FQNEAQ (reference sequence). V lost 6 bases to trimming and J lost 4 bases; unmatched junction nucleotides: 5. The CDR3 extends over 15 amino acids. The CDR3 region has the DNA TGTGCCAGCAGTGGGACTAGCGGGATCGGAGAGACCCAGTACTTC. Amino acids: CASSGTSGIGETQYF.

This clonotype occurred many times. The chain employs TRBV12-3 or TRBV12-4 and TRBJ1-6; possible D gene TRBD1, 6 bases. Trimming left V 3 bases short and J 9 bases short, with 12 bases between. The CDR3 runs to 14 residues. CDR3 bases: TGTGCCAGCAGTTTCACAGGGCAAGGTTCACCCCTCCACTTT. Encoded protein: CASSFTGQGSPLHF.

The chain couples TRBV29-1 to TRBJ1-6, with D possibly matching TRBD1 (5 bases). The CDR3 covers 15 residues. The germline V and J ends were trimmed by 3 bases and 6 bases, with 15 bases remaining between them. Germline CDR1 is SQVTM and CDR2 is ANQGSEA. The CDR3 DNA is TGCAGCGTTGAGGGAGGGGATTTATCTAATTCACCCCTCCACTTT. Its protein is CSVEGGDLSNSPLHF.

This chain uses TRBV9 with TRBJ2-2, with a possible D match to TRBD2 (5 bases). CDR1 and CDR2 from the germline V gene are SGDLS and YYNGEE. CDR3 size: 15 residues. V lost 5 bases to trimming and J lost 4 bases, with 15 bases between them. The CDR3 nucleotides read TGTGCCAGCAGTCAAGTTCCTGCGGGCACCGGGGAGCTGTTTTTT. Translated, it gives CASSQVPAGTGELFF.